This TCR beta chain was sequenced in a study of cytomegalovirus exposure and HLA in healthy donors. Study-level findings and limits: It was in a later analysis that TCR association rates were seen to vary by HLA locus, highest for DRB1 and lowest for HLA-C. Earlier results showed most TCR beta V segments being productive about 87% or about 30% of the time.

Comments on this clone: Its antigen remains unidentified. An end of the junction does not agree with germline; a read error may underlie this.

Vbeta (60) and Jbeta (13) primers were used in the PCR. TCRdb's table, derived via immunoSEQ multiplex PCR, lists solely in-frame clones and lacks some. Its table lists about 50,000 clones. The CDR3 spans 16 residues. The germline V gene encodes CDR1 KGHSH and CDR2 LQKENI. The gene calls are TRBV18 and TRBJ2-2, with D tentatively TRBD1 (6 bases). This TCR came from a woman in her thirties or forties in good health and CMV-seronegative. Material for sequencing was PBMCs. This CDR3 is CASAPVMGQNTGELFF. CDR3 DNA sequence: TGTGCCAGCGCACCCGTCATGGGACAGAACACCGGGGAGCTGTTTTTT.